The 16 T cell receptor beta chains below were found in one sample sequenced in a study of blood T cell repertoires in COVID-19 (dated by TCRdb to about 2020). Receptor amplification or capture employed the immunoSEQ multiplex PCR assay. TCRdb took this table from immuneACCESS and kept in-frame rearrangements with V and J called. Such tables lack part of the clones; where checked against another copy, unresolved V genes explain under half of the gap, and the rest is unexplained. For this sample the table gives 150,000 to 200,000 clones, of which around 80% were detected only once. Together, the top ten hold around 2.8% of the sample. The sample comprised peripheral blood. The receptors here all came from a woman over 75 with active or convalescent COVID-19.

The chain employs TRBV10-3 and TRBJ2-7; 8 nucleotides line up with TRBD1. The CDR3 has 14 amino acids. Germline loops: CDR1 ENHRY, CDR2 SYGVKD. Trimming at V came to 2 bases and at J to 7 bases, leaving 7 bases not matched to a gene. The CDR3 here is CAISEARGPGEQYF. The CDR3 nucleotides are TGTGCCATCAGTGAGGCCAGGGGGCCGGGGGAGCAGTACTTC.

This chain uses TRBV12-3 or TRBV12-4 with TRBJ1-4; D gene uncertain. The CDR3 spans 13 residues. Trimming pared 3 bases from V and 5 bases from J, leaving 7 bases between. The CDR3 reads CASSFDGNEKLFF. The CDR3 DNA is TGTGCCAGCAGTTTTGACGGGAATGAAAAACTGTTTTTT.

This chain joins TRBV19 and TRBJ2-2; D might be TRBD2 (5 bases). Trimming cost V 7 bases and J 7 bases, with 16 bases left between them. This CDR3 is 14 amino acids long. Germline lookup yields CDR1 LNHDA and CDR2 SQIVND (reference sequence). Here the CDR3 reads CASNPTTSSGELFF. The CDR3 coding sequence is TGTGCCAGTAATCCGACTACCTCCAGCGGGGAGCTGTTTTTT.

The chain is built from TRBV6-6 and TRBJ1-2; D might be TRBD1 (6 bases). The germline gives CDR1 MNHNY, CDR2 SVGAGI (reference sequence). V shed 0 bases and J shed 3 bases, with 8 bases lying between them. This CDR3 spans 14 amino acids. The CDR3 DNA reads TGTGCCAGCAGTTACTCCGCAGGGGACTATGGCTACACCTTC. Translating gives CASSYSAGDYGYTF.

This clone was seen a handful of times. The J gene is TRBJ1-1, the V gene TRBV15; perhaps TRBD1 as D (5 bases). The CDR3 covers 13 residues. Germline loops: CDR1 LNHNV, CDR2 YYDKDF (reference sequence). Trimming cost V 8 bases and J 0 bases, with 10 bases left between them. The CDR3 bases are TGTGCCACCGGCCGGGGGATGAACACTGAAGCTTTCTTT. Amino acids: CATGRGMNTEAFF.

CDR3 DNA: TGTGCCAGCAGCCAAAGGCCGGAGACGGATGGCTACACCTTC. This sequence encodes CASSQRPETDGYTF. This sequence joins TRBV3-1 (or the pseudogene TRBV3-2) and TRBJ1-2; D uncertain. The CDR3 consists of 14 residues. The germline V gene has CDR1 LGHDT and CDR2 YNNKEL (reference sequence). Trimming left V 2 bases short and J 6 bases short, with 13 bases between.

This clone was counted a few times. DNA of the CDR3: TGCGCCAGCAGCTTGACAGGGCTCAATCAGCCCCAGCATTTT. It codes for CASSLTGLNQPQHF. This chain links TRBV5-1 with TRBJ1-5, with a weak D call TRBD1 (6 bases). The germline V and J ends were trimmed by 1 base and 3 bases, with 8 bases remaining between them. This CDR3 is 14 amino acids long. Germline loops: CDR1 SGHRS, CDR2 YFSETQ.

V and J are TRBV29-1 and TRBJ2-4, with 8 positions matching TRBD1. J was trimmed by 5 bases and V by 6 bases; bases with no gene match: 3. The CDR3 spans 12 residues. CDR1 and CDR2 (germline): SQVTM, ANQGSEA. In nucleotides, the CDR3 is TGCAGCGTAGGACAGGGCGAAAACATTCAGTACTTC. This sequence encodes CSVGQGENIQYF.

J is TRBJ2-7 and V is TRBV24-1, with 10 bases matching TRBD1. The length of the CDR3 is 13 residues. Germline CDR1 reads KGHDR; CDR2 reads SFDVKD. After removal of 7 bases from V and 4 bases from J, the junction contained 3 bases not matched to a gene. Written as DNA, the CDR3 is TGTGCCACCAGCGACAGGGGGCAATACGAGCAGTACTTC. Translation: CATSDRGQYEQYF.

About this clone: At the DNA level, this CDR3 is encoded by other sequences in the same sample as well. The chain has TRBV5-1 and TRBJ2-5, with 13 bases matching TRBD2. The ends lost 3 bases at V and 2 bases at J; junction bases unmatched: 4. The CDR3 runs to 16 residues. The germline CDR1 and CDR2 sequences are SGHRS and YFSETQ. This CDR3 is CASSWGLAGRQETQYF. Written as DNA, the CDR3 is TGCGCCAGCAGCTGGGGACTAGCGGGGCGACAAGAGACCCAGTACTTC.

The chain has TRBV24-1 and TRBJ1-5, with no clear D. Trimming pared 4 bases from V and 0 bases from J, leaving 6 bases between. Germline assignment: CDR1 KGHDR and CDR2 SFDVKD. The CDR3 is made up of 14 amino acids. The CDR3 DNA reads TGTGCCACCAGTGACGGTTATAGCAATCAGCCCCAGCATTTT. It yields the protein CATSDGYSNQPQHF.

J is TRBJ2-1 and V is TRBV2, with TRBD1 identical over 9 bases. The J segment lost 3 bases and the V segment lost 5 bases, leaving 2 bases of the junction unmatched. The CDR3 length is 14 residues. Germline loops: CDR1 SNHLY, CDR2 FYNNEI. The CDR3 spells CASSKTGGYNEQFF. The CDR3 nucleotides are TGTGCCAGCAGTAAGACAGGGGGCTACAATGAGCAGTTCTTC.

The rearrangement joins TRBV4-2 to TRBJ1-4; perhaps TRBD1 as D (5 bases). Trimming left V 1 base short and J 7 bases short, with 16 bases between. CDR1 LGHNA and CDR2 YNFKEQ come from the germline V gene. The CDR3 contains 16 residues. The CDR3 is CASSQGHRGEFEKLFF. The CDR3 coding sequence is TGTGCCAGCAGCCAAGGCCATCGGGGGGAATTTGAAAAACTGTTTTTT.

The V and J genes are TRBV6-6 and TRBJ2-1; 7 bases map to TRBD1. V lost 6 bases and J lost 6; bases outside the gene matches: 5. CDR3 length: 13 residues. CDR1 and CDR2 from the germline V gene are MNHNY and SVGAGI (reference sequence). The CDR3 DNA is TGTGCCAGCAGCTCCAGGGGGAGCAATGAGCAGTTCTTC. Protein sequence: CASSSRGSNEQFF.

This clone was recorded only once. The CDR3, as DNA: TGCGCCAGCAGCCTAACAACACGTCAGCCCCAGCATTTT. It codes for CASSLTTRQPQHF. This chain links TRBV4-3 with TRBJ1-5, with D unclear. The V end was cut by 4 bases, the J end by 6 bases, with 10 bases between. Germline-derived CDR1 and CDR2 are LGHNA and YSLEER. This CDR3 has 13 residues.

The rearrangement links TRBV15 to TRBJ1-1; 7 nucleotides align to TRBD1. With V trimmed by 4 bases and J by 1 base, 3 bases remained unmatched. This CDR3 spans 14 amino acids. Germline V gene lookup returns CDR1 LNHNV and CDR2 YYDKDF (reference sequence). In DNA, the CDR3 is TGTGCCACCAGCAAGGGACAGAAGAACACTGAAGCTTTCTTT. The encoded protein is CATSKGQKNTEAFF.